This is a list of T cell receptor beta chains from one sample in a study of T cells in localized non-small cell lung cancer. Only in-frame clones appear in the TCRdb table, and some are missing; sequencing was by immunoSEQ multiplex PCR. The data hold under 2,500 clones, with approximately 30% observed a single time. This sample comprised normal lung tissue next to the tumor, obtained before any cancer treatment. All receptors derive from a man aged 35 to 69 with stage III lung adenocarcinoma. Each CDR3 is given with its conserved first and last residue. Part of the rows lack a size; the others show once, few, many or a class for expanded clones.

abundance: .; j_gene: TRBJ2-7; v_gene: TRBV11-3; CDR3aa: CASSLSSATQPYEQYF
abundance: .; j_gene: TRBJ1-1; v_gene: TRBV19; CDR3aa: CASSTGLNTEAFF
abundance: medium-sized; j_gene: TRBJ2-5; v_gene: TRBV11-3; CDR3aa: CASSSPGLRETQYF
abundance: .; j_gene: TRBJ1-5; v_gene: TRBV19; CDR3aa: CASYGGYSNQPQHF
abundance: few; j_gene: TRBJ1-1; v_gene: TRBV1; CDR3aa: CASSQGGRQGGSGAFF
abundance: few; j_gene: TRBJ2-3; v_gene: TRBV15; CDR3aa: CATSRPIAGGGDTQYF
abundance: .; j_gene: TRBJ2-3; v_gene: TRBV19; CDR3aa: CASSIAGDTDTQYF
abundance: .; j_gene: TRBJ2-7; v_gene: TRBV19; CDR3aa: CASSIWISGREEQYF
abundance: few; j_gene: TRBJ2-2; v_gene: TRBV11-3; CDR3aa: CASSPNIDGTGTANTGELFF
abundance: .; j_gene: TRBJ2-3; v_gene: TRBV6-8; CDR3aa: CASSYWGTGGYTDTQYF
abundance: once; j_gene: TRBJ2-7; v_gene: TRBV16; CDR3aa: CASSLTRTGSTYEQYF
abundance: few; j_gene: TRBJ1-1; v_gene: TRBV6-8; CDR3aa: CASSGALTLLMNTEAFF
abundance: few; j_gene: TRBJ1-2; v_gene: TRBV23-1; CDR3aa: CASSQGQGYGYTF
abundance: .; j_gene: TRBJ2-7; v_gene: TRBV9; CDR3aa: CASSVGGVPYEQYF
abundance: .; j_gene: TRBJ1-2; v_gene: TRBV18; CDR3aa: CASSPPARDYTF
abundance: medium-sized; j_gene: TRBJ1-1; v_gene: TRBV6-8; CDR3aa: CASSFYTTEAFF
abundance: .; j_gene: TRBJ2-7; v_gene: TRBV18; CDR3aa: CASSSGLGYEQYF
abundance: few; j_gene: TRBJ1-1; v_gene: TRBV30; CDR3aa: CAWSRQGASNAEAFF
abundance: .; j_gene: TRBJ2-7; v_gene: TRBV18; CDR3aa: CASSPQGTTYEQYF
abundance: few; j_gene: TRBJ1-2; v_gene: TRBV9; CDR3aa: CASSFRTGEDYGYTF
abundance: few; j_gene: TRBJ1-2; v_gene: TRBV19; CDR3aa: CASSKDNYGYTF
abundance: .; j_gene: TRBJ1-5; v_gene: TRBV19; CDR3aa: CASSIDPGSRARQPQHF
abundance: medium-sized; j_gene: TRBJ1-1; v_gene: TRBV11-3; CDR3aa: CASSLGQGAMNTEAFF
abundance: medium-sized; j_gene: TRBJ2-3; v_gene: TRBV6-8; CDR3aa: CASSPETDTQYF
abundance: medium-sized; j_gene: TRBJ1-5; v_gene: TRBV11-3; CDR3aa: CASSSDKSNQPQHF
abundance: .; j_gene: TRBJ1-3; v_gene: TRBV10-2; CDR3aa: CASRGSGNTIYF
abundance: few; j_gene: TRBJ1-2; v_gene: TRBV6-8; CDR3aa: CASWGADRKDGYTF